This TCR beta chain was retrieved from a study of blood T cell repertoires in COVID-19. As for the study in general: Samples of COVID-19 (acute and convalescent) were obtained from the United States, Italy and Spain.

Original methodology: Estimation of nucleated cell counts was performed using reference gene primer amplification. Only in-frame clones appear in the TCRdb table, and some are missing; sequencing was by immunoSEQ multiplex PCR. The V and J calls and clone size were taken over from that table, and D and trimming were inferred from the DNA. The sample carries under 50,000 clones, about 90% recorded once. This CDR3 is built from 12 residues. Germline V CDR1 and CDR2: SGHAT, FQNNGV. The V end was cut by 5 bases, the J end by 6 bases, with 7 bases between. The receptor was derived from an older man with active COVID-19. J is TRBJ2-2 and V is TRBV11-2, with D maybe TRBD2 (5 bases). Source material: peripheral blood. The CDR3 loop reads CASSKEAGELFF. CDR3 in DNA: TGTGCCAGCAGCAAGGAGGCCGGGGAGCTGTTTTTT.